These 15 T cell receptor beta chains came from one sample sequenced in a study of shared clonotypes between healthy human individuals. Profiling relied on immunoSEQ multiplex PCR, and the TCRdb table lists in-frame clones only, not all of them. The repertoire holds fewer than 850,000 clones, with less than 80% as singletons. The source material was memory CD4+ T cells sorted from blood. Specified subset: CD45RA-negative fraction. These receptors were collected from a woman aged 25 to 39 in good health.

In this sample, this clone turned up a few times. The chain recombines TRBV19 with TRBJ2-1, with TRBD2 matching 10 bases. In germline, CDR1 is LNHDA, CDR2 SQIVND (reference sequence). Trimming cost V 4 bases and J 0 bases; bases outside gene matches: 6. The CDR3 extends over 17 amino acids. The CDR3 region has the DNA TGTGCCAGTAGTACTGGGACTAGCGCTCGCTCCTACAATGAGCAGTTCTTC. Its protein product is CASSTGTSARSYNEQFF.

This clone has a count of ten or more. The same CDR3 arises from other DNA sequences in this sample as well. This sequence joins TRBV14 and TRBJ1-1; D gene ambiguous. CDR3 length: 13 amino acids. V lost 5 bases to trimming and J lost 0 bases, with 7 bases between them. The germline V gene encodes CDR1 SGHDN and CDR2 FVKESK. The CDR3 DNA sequence: TGTGCCAGCAGCGTTCTTATGAACACTGAAGCTTTCTTT. It specifies CASSVLMNTEAFF.

J is TRBJ1-3 and V is TRBV23-1; possible D gene TRBD1, 5 bases. TRBV23-1 is treated as an ORF (open reading frame) with a function not yet certain. The V end was cut by 6 bases, the J end by 0 bases, with 12 bases between. This CDR3 contains 15 residues. The CDR3 DNA sequence: TGCGCCAGCAGCCCCCAGGGCGTCTCTGGAAACACCATATATTTT. This codes for CASSPQGVSGNTIYF.

This chain joins TRBV5-1 and TRBJ2-2; 10 positions match TRBD1. After removal of 4 bases from V and 0 bases from J, the junction contained 3 bases not matched to a gene. The CDR3 runs to 16 residues. Per the germline V gene, CDR1 is SGHRS and CDR2 is YFSETQ. In nucleotides, the CDR3 is TGCGCCAGCAGCGGGGGACAGGGGACGAACACCGGGGAGCTGTTTTTT. Encoded protein: CASSGGQGTNTGELFF.

V is TRBV11-2 and J is TRBJ2-2, with 10 bases aligning to TRBD1. The trim removed 4 bases at V and 6 bases at J, leaving 11 bases unmatched. CDR1 is SGHAT and CDR2 is FQNNGV in the germline V gene. The CDR3 loop spans 17 amino acids. The CDR3 coding sequence is TGTGCCAGCAGCTCGAACGTGGGACAGGGGTCATCCGGGGAGCTGTTTTTT. Encoded protein: CASSSNVGQGSSGELFF.

The V call is TRBV4-2, the J call TRBJ1-2, with 8 bases aligning to TRBD1. Germline assignment: CDR1 LGHNA and CDR2 YNFKEQ. The CDR3 length is 18 residues. Trimming took 0 bases from V and 0 from J; bases not matched to a gene: 9. The CDR3 DNA follows: TGTGCCAGCAGCCAAGATGCGGCCAGGGGGCTTTCTAACTATGGCTACACCTTC. Residues: CASSQDAARGLSNYGYTF.

The genes are TRBV27 and TRBJ1-5; D is ambiguous. V gave up 4 bases and J gave up 5 bases, with 30 bases separating them. The length of the CDR3 is 20 residues. CDR1 and CDR2 (germline): MNHEY, SMNVEV (reference sequence). The CDR3 sequence is CASSSSFGQAGSLGDQPQHF. CDR3 nucleotides: TGTGCCAGCAGTTCCTCGTTCGGGCAGGCGGGGTCCCTCGGGGATCAGCCCCAGCATTTT.

Notes on this clone: A read error may be the cause here, since a much bigger clone is one base away. The chain recombines TRBV7-2 with TRBJ1-2, with 8 bases identical to TRBD1. The length of the CDR3 is 16 residues. Germline CDR1 reads SGHTA; CDR2 reads FQGNSA. The CDR3 nucleotides read TGTGCCAGCAGCTCATTGGGGACAGGAAACGTCTATGGCTGCACCTTC. It specifies CASSSLGTGNVYGCTF.

V and J are TRBV7-9 and TRBJ2-5, with D maybe TRBD2 (6 bases). From germline, CDR1 is SEHNR and CDR2 FQNEAQ (reference sequence). There are 14 residues in the CDR3. Trimming removed 4 bases at V and 5 bases at J, with 14 bases between. The CDR3 sequence: CASSYTAGRETQYF. In DNA form, the CDR3 reads TGTGCCAGCAGCTACACAGCGGGCAGGGAGACCCAGTACTTC.

This clone has a handful of counts. This chain joins TRBV6-1 and TRBJ2-3; D unclear. This CDR3 has 14 amino acids. Germline values: CDR1 MNHNS, CDR2 SASEGT. With 6 bases removed from V and 2 bases from J, the gap between germline ends came to 12 bases. The CDR3 region is CASRDGSYTDTQYF. The CDR3 DNA sequence: TGTGCCAGCAGGGACGGATCCTACACAGATACGCAGTATTTT.

This chain connects TRBV2 to TRBJ2-2, with D perhaps matching TRBD1 (5 bases). The germline gives CDR1 SNHLY, CDR2 FYNNEI. The CDR3 extends over 14 amino acids. Trimming removed 5 bases from V and 3 bases from J, with 10 bases in between. The CDR3 DNA is TGTGCCAGCAGTAGCCAGGGCGACACCGGGGAGCTGTTTTTT. This codes for CASSSQGDTGELFF.

The gene calls are TRBV18 and TRBJ1-5, with 8 bases aligning to TRBD1. V lost 3 bases and J lost 0; bases outside the gene matches: 4. Germline V CDR1 and CDR2: KGHSH, LQKENI. CDR3 length equals 16 residues. CDR3 in amino acids: CASSPLQGDSNQPQHF. CDR3 bases: TGTGCCAGCTCACCGTTACAGGGGGATAGCAATCAGCCCCAGCATTTT.

CDR3 sequence reads: CAWRTALSQGPQYF. CDR3 nucleotide sequence: TGTGCCTGGAGAACCGCCCTGTCCCAGGGGCCCCAGTACTTC. The chain has TRBV30 and TRBJ2-5, with a weak D call TRBD1 (6 bases). With 3 bases removed from V and 9 bases from J, the gap between germline ends came to 20 bases. The CDR3 length is 14 residues. The germline V gene has CDR1 GTSNPN and CDR2 SVGIG (reference sequence).

For this clone: One end of the junction fails to match germline, which may point to a read error. The rearrangement links TRBV30 to TRBJ1-2; D ambiguous. Per the germline V gene, CDR1 is GTSNPN and CDR2 is SVGIG (reference sequence). The CDR3 covers 14 residues. The chain's CDR3 is CAWSGRWTNYGHTF. The CDR3 DNA sequence: TGTGCCTGGAGTGGGCGTTGGACTAACTATGGCCACACCTTC. The entire variable domain, with the rest obtained from reference TRBV30 and TRBJ1-2, is as follows: SQTIHQWPATLVQPVGSPLSLECTVEGTSNPNLYWYRQAAGRGLQLLFYSVGIGQISSEVPQNLSASRPQDRQFILSSKKLLLSDSGFYLCAWSGRWTNYGHTFGSGTRLTVV.

The gene calls are TRBV30 and TRBJ2-3; a possible D gene is TRBD2 (5 bases). The CDR3 sequence is 14 residues long. V lost 0 bases to trimming and J lost 4 bases, with 11 bases between them. Per germline, CDR1 GTSNPN and CDR2 SVGIG (reference sequence). The CDR3 spells CAWSVKGGPDTQYF. The CDR3 DNA sequence: TGTGCCTGGAGTGTAAAGGGCGGGCCAGATACGCAGTATTTT.